The rows below give T cell receptor beta chains drawn from one sample of a study of blood T cell repertoires in COVID-19. The repertoire was sequenced with immunoSEQ multiplex PCR; TCRdb's copy has only in-frame clones and lacks some. The sample lists 130,000 to 150,000 clones; around 80% were seen once. Input material: peripheral blood. Receptor source: a human donor in a cohort sampled during active COVID-19. Each CDR3 is given with its conserved first and last residue. The D gene is left open where the match is weak. Rows give clone size only sometimes, using once, few, many, or a class for an expanded clone.

clone_size | j_call | v_call | d_call | cdr3_aa | cdr3_nt
. | TRBJ2-3 | TRBV5-8 | TRBD1 | CASSPRGTGEDTQYF | TGTGCCAGCAGCCCGAGGGGGACAGGGGAAGATACGCAGTATTTT
. | TRBJ2-1 | TRBV5-1 | TRBD2 | CASSLRLAGGSNEQFF | TGCGCCAGCAGCTTGCGACTAGCGGGGGGGAGCAATGAGCAGTTCTTC
. | TRBJ1-4 | TRBV7-2 | . | CASSLEGTGLEKLFF | TGTGCCAGCAGCTTAGAGGGAACAGGGCTGGAGAAACTGTTTTTT
. | TRBJ1-2 | TRBV11-2 | . | CASSLSLDRPYTF | TGTGCCAGCAGCTTAAGTCTGGACAGACCCTACACCTTC
once | TRBJ2-3 | TRBV7-3 | . | CASSRGRTMADTQYF | TGTGCCAGCAGCCGTGGGAGAACAATGGCAGATACGCAGTATTTT
. | TRBJ1-2 | TRBV7-9 | TRBD1 | CASSKQGAVGYTF | TGTGCCAGCAGCAAACAGGGGGCTGTTGGCTACACCTTC
. | TRBJ1-2 | TRBV4-3 | TRBD1 | CASSQETGGDYGYTF | TGCGCCAGCAGCCAAGAGACAGGGGGCGACTATGGCTACACCTTC
. | TRBJ1-1 | TRBV3-1/TRBV3-2 | TRBD1 | CASSPGQGITEAFF | TGTGCCAGCAGCCCGGGACAGGGGATCACTGAAGCTTTCTTT
. | TRBJ1-1 | TRBV3-1/TRBV3-2 | . | CASSQEMVSSAEAFF | TGTGCCAGCAGCCAAGAAATGGTGAGTTCCGCTGAAGCTTTCTTT
. | TRBJ2-6 | TRBV28 | . | CASSLRRGGANVLTF | TGTGCCAGCAGTTTAAGGCGGGGAGGGGCCAACGTCCTGACTTTC
. | TRBJ2-2 | TRBV28 | TRBD1 | CASSPIGQGAGTGELFF | TGTGCCAGCAGTCCGATAGGACAGGGGGCGGGCACCGGGGAGCTGTTTTTT
. | TRBJ1-5 | TRBV19 | . | CASKSQPQHF | TGTGCCAGTAAGAGCCAGCCCCAGCATTTT
. | TRBJ2-5 | TRBV12-3/TRBV12-4 | . | CASSPKETQYF | TGTGCCAGCAGTCCAAAAGAGACCCAGTACTTC
. | TRBJ2-1 | TRBV5-1 | TRBD1 | CATAILGTGGNEQFF | TGCGCCACAGCTATCCTGGGGACAGGGGGCAATGAGCAGTTCTTC
. | TRBJ2-4 | TRBV7-9 | TRBD2 | CASSLAAGGDIQYF | TGTGCCAGCAGCTTAGCAGCGGGGGGTGACATTCAGTACTTC
few | TRBJ2-2 | TRBV4-2 | TRBD2 | CASSRASGGTGELFF | TGTGCCAGCAGCCGCGCTAGCGGGGGTACCGGGGAGCTGTTTTTT
. | TRBJ2-2 | TRBV3-1/TRBV3-2 | TRBD1 | CASSQGTGNTGELFF | TGTGCCAGCAGCCAAGGGACAGGGAACACCGGGGAGCTGTTTTTT
. | TRBJ2-3 | TRBV28 | TRBD1 | CASSRLPGQGKSNTQYF | TGTGCCAGCAGTAGACTGCCGGGACAGGGAAAATCGAATACGCAGTATTTT
. | TRBJ2-3 | TRBV27 | TRBD1 | CASWPGTGYTDTQYF | TGTGCCAGCTGGCCCGGGACAGGGTACACAGATACGCAGTATTTT
many | TRBJ2-1 | TRBV5-1 | . | CASRAASEQFF | TGCGCCAGCAGGGCGGCCAGTGAGCAGTTCTTC
. | TRBJ2-5 | TRBV19 | TRBD2 | CATSGGARIWETQYF | TGTGCCACGAGCGGGGGTGCGCGGATATGGGAGACCCAGTACTTC
once | TRBJ2-3 | TRBV6-1 | TRBD2 | CASSEALAGGPGDTQYF | TGTGCCAGCAGTGAAGCGCTCGCGGGGGGGCCGGGAGATACGCAGTATTTT
. | TRBJ2-2 | TRBV2 | . | CASSNLGANGELFF | TGTGCCAGCAGTAACTTGGGGGCGAACGGGGAGCTGTTTTTT
. | TRBJ2-2 | TRBV5-4 | TRBD1 | CASSWDPGQGSGELFF | TGTGCCAGCAGCTGGGACCCGGGACAGGGGTCCGGGGAGCTGTTTTTT
. | TRBJ2-7 | TRBV12-3/TRBV12-4 | . | CASSPLAELGQYF | TGTGCCAGCAGCCCGTTAGCAGAGCTTGGGCAGTACTTC
few | TRBJ2-7 | TRBV18 | . | CASSPGREQYF | TGTGCCAGCTCACCAGGGCGCGAGCAGTACTTC
. | TRBJ2-2 | TRBV5-1 | . | CASRVRVNTGELFF | TGCGCCAGCAGGGTGAGGGTGAACACCGGGGAGCTGTTTTTT
once | TRBJ2-3 | TRBV6-4 | . | CASSVESGDTQYF | TGTGCCAGCAGTGTCGAATCGGGAGATACGCAGTATTTT